A single sample is the source of the 5 T cell receptor beta chains below, sequenced in a study of response to subunit inactivated influenza vaccine. TCRdb fed the RT-PCR reads into MiXCR, producing one record per CDR3 protein. This repertoire shows about 540,000 distinct CDR3 sequences, less than 25% found once; its top ten account for about 3%. Another study also made use of these data, one on T cells expressing NK-cell markers. Per that paper: 5'RACE template switching built TCR beta cDNA with unique molecular identifiers.

This material consisted of CD4+ T cells sorted from PBMCs, taken 11 to 12 days after vaccination. These receptors came from a man aged 45-60 years who received an inactivated influenza vaccine.

The rearrangement joins TRBV7-2 to TRBJ2-3, with TRBD2 matching 7 bases. V lost 2 bases, J lost 5 bases, and 4 bases stayed unmatched. This CDR3 comprises 14 residues. Germline CDR1 reads SGHTA; CDR2 reads FQGNSA. The CDR3 here is CASSLWGGRDTQYF. The CDR3 nucleotides are TGTGCCAGCAGCTTATGGGGGGGTCGAGATACGCAGTATTTT. Full variable domain (outside the CDR3, taken from reference TRBV7-2 and TRBJ2-3): GAGVSQSPSNKVTEKGKDVELRCDPISGHTALYWYRQSLGQGLEFLIYFQGNSAPDKSGLPSDRFSAERTGGSVSTLTIQRTQQEDSAVYLCASSLWGGRDTQYFGPGTRLTVL.

This rearrangement joins TRBV9 to TRBJ2-5; D not certain. The CDR3 sequence is 15 residues long. Germline V lookup: CDR1 SGDLS, CDR2 YYNGEE. Trimming took off 3 bases at V and 1 base at J, with 13 bases between the two ends. This CDR3 reads CASSALPGVQETQYF. The CDR3, as DNA: TGTGCCAGCAGCGCCCTCCCCGGAGTCCAAGAGACCCAGTACTTC. The whole variable domain, filled in from reference TRBV9 and TRBJ2-5, reads DSGVTQTPKHLITATGQRVTLRCSPRSGDLSVYWYQQSLDQGLQFLIQYYNGEERAKGNILERFSAQQFPDLHSELNLSSLELGDSALYFCASSALPGVQETQYFGPGTRLLVL.

Comment on this clonotype: A junction end diverges from the germline sequence, so it may reflect a read error. V and J are TRBV11-2 and TRBJ2-1; 12 nucleotides line up with TRBD2. The CDR3 totals 15 residues. CDR1 SGHAT and CDR2 FQNNGV come from the germline V gene. The CDR3 region has the DNA TGTGACAGCAGCGGCCTAGCGGGGGGGCCCAATGAGCAGTTCTTC. Translating it yields CDSSGLAGGPNEQFF.

This clonotype was observed a handful of times. This rearrangement joins TRBV6-2 or TRBV6-3 to TRBJ2-1; D is uncertain. The CDR3 contains 11 residues. The germline V gene encodes CDR1 MNHEY and CDR2 SVGEGT. Trimming removed 4 bases at V and 12 bases at J, with 10 bases between. The DNA for the CDR3 is TGTGCCAGCAGTTCCGGGTCGTCGCAGTTCTTC. This codes for CASSSGSSQFF.

This chain connects TRBV20-1 to TRBJ2-7, with a tentative D call TRBD1 (5 bases). This CDR3 has 14 residues. The germline CDR1 and CDR2 sequences are DFQATT and SNEGSKA (reference sequence). Trimming removed 6 bases from V and 0 bases from J, with 15 bases in between. CDR3 protein: CSAIGQGFSYEQYF. The CDR3 DNA follows: TGCAGTGCCATCGGCCAGGGATTCTCCTACGAGCAGTACTTC.